The 25 T cell receptor beta chains below all came from one sample that was sequenced in a study of blood T cells in healthy people across ages. Through a sample-barcoded 5' primer and a J-beta primer mix, a second PCR was run for about 6 to 11 cycles. TCRdb independently ran MiXCR on the 5' RACE reads; one entry per CDR3 protein. Of around 940,000 distinct CDR3 sequences in the sample, roughly 51% were seen once. The specimen sequenced was blood. Source of these receptors: an older woman in good health.

The rearrangement links TRBV6-2 or TRBV6-3 to TRBJ2-3, with 7 bases matching TRBD2. The CDR3 is 16 amino acids. The V gene's germline CDR1 is MNHEY and CDR2 SVGEGT. V gave up 4 bases and J gave up 4 bases; unmatched junction bases: 11. The CDR3 spells CASSSGTSVLPDTQYF. The DNA for the CDR3 is TGTGCCAGCAGTTCCGGAACTAGCGTCCTCCCAGATACGCAGTATTTT.

This clonotype has a handful of counts. The rearrangement uses TRBV20-1 and TRBJ2-7; 11 positions agree with TRBD2. CDR3 size: 13 residues. V lost 6 bases to trimming and J lost 3 bases; unmatched junction nucleotides: 4. CDR1 DFQATT and CDR2 SNEGSKA come from the germline V gene (reference sequence). The chain's CDR3 is CSALGLAVYEQYF. The CDR3 DNA follows: TGCAGTGCCTTGGGACTAGCGGTCTACGAGCAGTACTTC.

V gene TRBV7-9 combines with J gene TRBJ2-3; 11 positions agree with TRBD1. This CDR3 has 16 residues. After removal of 2 bases from V and 3 bases from J, the junction contained 4 bases not matched to a gene. Germline V gene sequence: CDR1 SEHNR, CDR2 FQNEAQ (reference sequence). The CDR3 nucleotides read TGTGCCAGCAGCTTACCCGGACAGGGGGCAACAGATACGCAGTATTTT. Protein: CASSLPGQGATDTQYF.

The chain links TRBV27 to TRBJ2-4; D uncertain. This CDR3 is built from 15 residues. Germline V lookup: CDR1 MNHEY, CDR2 SMNVEV (reference sequence). Trimming stripped 5 bases from V and 1 base from J, with 12 bases between. In DNA, the CDR3 is TGTGCCAGCAGTCCCATCCGTTTTGCCAAAAACATTCAGTACTTC. Translated: CASSPIRFAKNIQYF.

The chain employs TRBV6-1 and TRBJ2-7; the match to TRBD2 covers 9 bases. The germline V gene encodes CDR1 MNHNS and CDR2 SASEGT. With 6 bases clipped from V and 4 bases from J, the junction kept 10 bases outside the gene matches. CDR3 length: 15 amino acids. The CDR3 spells CASRGSSGSQYEQYF. CDR3 bases: TGTGCCAGCAGGGGGAGTAGCGGGAGTCAATACGAGCAGTACTTC.

This clonotype has only a few counts. The rearrangement links TRBV15 to TRBJ2-5; 10 positions agree with TRBD2. The length of the CDR3 is 15 residues. CDR1 LNHNV and CDR2 YYDKDF come from the germline V gene (reference sequence). Trimming at V came to 6 bases and at J to 11 bases, leaving 15 bases not matched to a gene. The CDR3 sequence: CATRSSGGSLREQYF. The CDR3 bases are TGTGCCACCAGATCTAGCGGGGGCAGTCTAAGGGAGCAGTACTTC. Using reference TRBV15 and TRBJ2-5 for the parts outside the CDR3, the full variable domain is DAMVIQNPRYQVTQFGKPVTLSCSQTLNHNVMYWYQQKSSQAPKLLFHYYDKDFNNEADTPDNFQSRRPNTSFCFLDIRSPGLGDTAMYLCATRSSGGSLREQYFGPGTRLLVL.

This chain uses TRBV25-1 with TRBJ1-4; 7 bases are shared with TRBD1. The CDR3 extends over 15 amino acids. CDR1 is MGHDK, CDR2 SYGVNS, per germline. With V trimmed by 4 bases and J by 5 bases, 7 bases remained unmatched. CDR3 DNA sequence: TGTGCCAGCAGTGTTCCCGGGACAGCAAATGAAAAACTGTTTTTT. Encoded protein: CASSVPGTANEKLFF.

The CDR3 spells CASSYYRGITDTQYF. CDR3 in DNA: TGTGCCAGCAGCTATTACAGGGGGATCACAGATACGCAGTATTTT. The chain combines TRBV7-6 with TRBJ2-3; 8 bases are shared with TRBD1. The CDR3 is made up of 15 amino acids. J was trimmed by 2 bases and V by 4 bases; bases with no gene match: 5. The V gene's germline CDR1 is SGHVS and CDR2 FNYEAQ.

V and J are TRBV20-1 and TRBJ2-7, with 7 bases fitting TRBD2. There are 15 residues in the CDR3. J lost 8 bases, V lost 5 bases, and 18 bases had no gene match. Germline assignment: CDR1 DFQATT and CDR2 SNEGSKA (reference sequence). As DNA, the CDR3 is TGCAGTGCTTCCTTCACGAGAGGGGAGGGTGGAAAGCAGTACTTC. This translates into CSASFTRGEGGKQYF.

This clonotype turned up a few times. This chain links TRBV20-1 with TRBJ2-1, with 10 bases lining up with TRBD2. V shed 6 bases, J shed 6 bases, and the junction held 8 bases outside the gene matches. Per the germline V gene, CDR1 is DFQATT and CDR2 is SNEGSKA (reference sequence). This CDR3 comprises 14 residues. Here the CDR3 reads CSASAGGRPNEQFF. Here the CDR3 DNA reads TGCAGTGCCTCAGCGGGAGGGCGGCCCAATGAGCAGTTCTTC.

This chain joins TRBV29-1 and TRBJ2-2; 9 bases map to TRBD1. The CDR3 length is 12 residues. Per germline, CDR1 SQVTM and CDR2 ANQGSEA. The CDR3 DNA reads TGCAGTACTCGGACAGGGGAAGGGGAGCTGTTTTTT. This translates into CSTRTGEGELFF.

With respect to this clonotype: A much more abundant neighbour one base away suggests this may be a read error. This chain joins TRBV11-1 and TRBJ2-3, with D tentatively TRBD1 or TRBD2 (5 bases each). Trimming left V 5 bases short and J 1 base short, with 13 bases between. This CDR3 spans 15 amino acids. Looked up from germline, CDR1 is SGHAT and CDR2 is FQDESV (reference sequence). The CDR3 coding sequence is TGTGCCAGCAGCAAGGGACGAGCGGGCACAGATACGCAGTATTTT. Translating it yields CASSKGRAGTDTQYF.

This clonotype was observed a handful of times. The J gene is TRBJ2-5, the V gene TRBV20-1; TRBD1 might be the D (6 bases). There are 13 residues in the CDR3. The V and J ends lost 5 bases and 5 bases respectively, with 15 bases between them. Germline CDR1 and CDR2: DFQATT and SNEGSKA (reference sequence). The CDR3 reads CSAEQGLEETQYF. The CDR3 region has the DNA TGCAGTGCTGAACAGGGTTTGGAGGAGACCCAGTACTTC.

V usage is TRBV6-2 or TRBV6-3 and J usage is TRBJ2-5; 7 nucleotides line up with TRBD2. In germline, CDR1 is MNHEY, CDR2 SVGEGT. The CDR3 covers 15 residues. J gave up 3 bases and V 7 bases, and 11 bases lay outside the gene matches. In DNA, the CDR3 is TGTGCCAGCATCGACCAGTTTGCGGGAGAAGAGACCCAGTACTTC. Translation: CASIDQFAGEETQYF.

The gene calls are TRBV13 and TRBJ2-7; 9 bases are a match to TRBD2. The CDR3 runs to 15 residues. Trimming at V came to 5 bases and at J to 2 bases, leaving 7 bases not matched to a gene. CDR1 is PRHDT, CDR2 FYEKMQ, per germline (reference sequence). The DNA of the CDR3 is TGTGCCAGCAGCGGGATAGCGGGAGCCCCCTACGAGCAGTACTTC. This sequence encodes CASSGIAGAPYEQYF.

The chain couples TRBV12-3 or TRBV12-4 to TRBJ2-1; D is undetermined. CDR3 length equals 13 residues. V was clipped by 10 bases and J by 4 bases, with 14 bases between them. The CDR3 DNA reads TGTGCCACCGGACCGGCAGGATACAATGAGCAGTTCTTC. Protein product: CATGPAGYNEQFF.

This sequence joins TRBV9 and TRBJ2-3; 11 bases are a match to TRBD2. V lost 4 bases, J lost 6 bases, and 4 bases stayed unmatched. The CDR3 is 14 residues long. Germline V gives CDR1 SGDLS, CDR2 YYNGEE. CDR3 in amino acids: CASSLAGGMDTQYF. CDR3 nucleotide sequence: TGTGCCAGCAGCCTAGCGGGAGGAATGGATACGCAGTATTTT.

The CDR3 nucleotides are TGTGCCAGCAGCTTAGGGTCTAGTTGGCAGTACTTC. Residues: CASSLGSSWQYF. This rearrangement joins TRBV7-6 to TRBJ2-5; D is uncertain. CDR3 length: 12 residues. Germline V lookup: CDR1 SGHVS, CDR2 FNYEAQ. Trimming shortened V by 1 base and J by 11 bases, and 11 bases separated the two germline ends.

In its sample, this clonotype was seen a few times. The chain links TRBV7-2 to TRBJ2-7; 9 bases align to TRBD1. CDR3 length: 16 amino acids. The germline V gene has CDR1 SGHTA and CDR2 FQGNSA. Trimming removed 1 base from V and 2 bases from J; junction bases left unmatched: 6. The CDR3: CASSLVSQGAAYEQYF. The CDR3 DNA is TGTGCCAGCAGCTTAGTTTCACAGGGGGCGGCCTACGAGCAGTACTTC.

V is TRBV2 and J is TRBJ1-2, with D unclear. The V and J ends lost 1 base and 0 bases respectively, with 9 bases between them. Germline CDR1 reads SNHLY; CDR2 reads FYNNEI. This CDR3 comprises 15 residues. Written as DNA, the CDR3 is TGTGCCAGCAGTGAAGGGACCTTACCTAACTATGGCTACACCTTC. Its protein is CASSEGTLPNYGYTF.

The V and J genes are TRBV9 and TRBJ2-7; perhaps TRBD1 as D (5 bases). V gave up 1 base and J gave up 1 base, with 12 bases separating them. Germline-derived CDR1 and CDR2 are SGDLS and YYNGEE. The CDR3 consists of 15 residues. The CDR3 sequence is CASSVFDSPSYEQYF. Written as DNA, the CDR3 is TGTGCCAGCAGCGTATTCGACAGCCCGTCCTACGAGCAGTACTTC.

V is TRBV2 and J is TRBJ2-3, with 10 nucleotides matching TRBD1. The CDR3 runs 15 residues. Germline loops: CDR1 SNHLY, CDR2 FYNNEI. V was clipped by 8 bases and J by 4 bases; unmatched bases: 9. The CDR3 bases are TGTGCCAGCGGTTTGATGGGGACAGGGGCAGATACGCAGTATTTT. Protein: CASGLMGTGADTQYF.

The chain links TRBV20-1 to TRBJ2-7; 10 nucleotides line up with TRBD2. With V trimmed by 2 bases and J by 4 bases, 8 bases remained unmatched. Per the germline V gene, CDR1 is DFQATT and CDR2 is SNEGSKA (reference sequence). The CDR3 runs to 15 residues. Here the CDR3 reads CSARMGLATYYEQYF. CDR3 nucleotides: TGCAGTGCTAGAATGGGACTAGCGACCTATTACGAGCAGTACTTC.

The V and J genes are TRBV5-1 and TRBJ2-6, with D unclear. Per germline, CDR1 SGHRS and CDR2 YFSETQ. CDR3 length equals 15 residues. Trimming left V 0 bases short and J 6 bases short, with 10 bases between. The CDR3 loop is CASSLAAVVANVLTF. The CDR3 DNA is TGCGCCAGCAGCTTGGCGGCGGTGGTGGCCAACGTCCTGACTTTC. Drawing the rest from reference TRBV5-1 and TRBJ2-6, the complete variable domain is KAGVTQTPRYLIKTRGQQVTLSCSPISGHRSVSWYQQTPGQGLQFLFEYFSETQRNKGNFPGRFSGRQFSNSRSEMNVSTLELGDSALYLCASSLAAVVANVLTFGAGSRLTVL.

V usage is TRBV20-1 and J usage is TRBJ2-4, with 10 bases fitting TRBD1. Judging by the DNA end, TRBJ2-7 fits better; the J call may be wrong. The CDR3 runs to 13 residues. CDR1 DFQATT and CDR2 SNEGSKA come from the germline V gene (reference sequence). The CDR3 nucleotides are TGCAGTGCTAACCGGGACAGGGGCTACGAGCAGTACTTC. As protein: CSANRDRGYEQYF.